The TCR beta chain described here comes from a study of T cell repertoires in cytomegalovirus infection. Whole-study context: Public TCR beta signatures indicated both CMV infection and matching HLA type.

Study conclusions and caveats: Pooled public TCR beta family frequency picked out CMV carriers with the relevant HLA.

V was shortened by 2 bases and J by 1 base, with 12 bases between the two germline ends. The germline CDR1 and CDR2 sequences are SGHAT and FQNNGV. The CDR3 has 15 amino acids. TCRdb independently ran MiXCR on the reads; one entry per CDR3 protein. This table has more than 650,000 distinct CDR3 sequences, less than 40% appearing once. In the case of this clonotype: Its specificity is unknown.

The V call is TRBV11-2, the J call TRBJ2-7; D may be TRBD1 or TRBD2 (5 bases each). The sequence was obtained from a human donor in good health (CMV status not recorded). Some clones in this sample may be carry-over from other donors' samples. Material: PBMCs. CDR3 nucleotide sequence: TGTGCCAGCAGCTTAAACCCCGGGGCTTCCTACGAGCAGTACTTC. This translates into CASSLNPGASYEQYF.